The next 12 T cell receptor beta chains were all read from a single sample in a study of shared clonotypes between healthy human individuals. Generated by immunoSEQ multiplex PCR, the TCRdb table keeps only in-frame clones and is missing some. In the table there are more than 2 million clones, approximately 96% of which are singletons. The sequencing input was naive CD4+ T cells sorted from blood. The subset denotes: CD45RA+ positively selected. The origin of the receptors is a man aged 18 to 30 in good health.

The chain joins TRBV9 to TRBJ1-1, with D perhaps TRBD1 (6 bases). The ends were cut back, 2 bases at V and 6 bases at J, with 11 bases in the middle. The CDR3 consists of 13 residues. CDR1 is SGDLS, CDR2 YYNGEE, per germline. CDR3 region: CASSVIGGSEAFF. CDR3 nucleotide sequence: TGTGCCAGCAGCGTTATAGGGGGGTCTGAAGCTTTCTTT.

This chain uses TRBV11-2 with TRBJ1-2; maybe TRBD1 (6 bases). This CDR3 has 12 amino acids. CDR1 and CDR2 from the germline V gene are SGHAT and FQNNGV. V gave up 3 bases and J gave up 7 bases, with 9 bases separating them. For the CDR3, the DNA is TGTGCCAGCAGCTTCTCAGGGGTTGGCTACACCTTC. As protein: CASSFSGVGYTF.

This chain uses TRBV11-2 with TRBJ2-7; TRBD1 aligns across 11 bases. Germline V gene sequence: CDR1 SGHAT, CDR2 FQNNGV. V was pared by 5 bases and J by 5 bases, with 11 bases of the junction left unmatched. The CDR3 contains 16 residues. CDR3 sequence: CASSPPGTGGFDEQYF. CDR3 nucleotide sequence: TGTGCCAGCAGCCCCCCCGGGACAGGGGGGTTCGACGAGCAGTACTTC.

This chain uses TRBV13 with TRBJ1-6; D may be TRBD1 (6 bases). The V end lost 5 bases, the J end lost 8 bases, and 13 bases lay between the germline ends. Germline-derived CDR1 and CDR2 are PRHDT and FYEKMQ (reference sequence). CDR3 length equals 14 residues. Written as DNA, the CDR3 is TGTGCCAGCAGCGTGGGGGCTCAGGATTCACCCCTCCACTTT. Its translation is CASSVGAQDSPLHF.

Note on this clone: An end of the junction does not agree with germline; a read error may underlie this. The chain carries TRBV25-1 and TRBJ1-2; no definite D call. CDR1 and CDR2 (germline): MGHDK, SYGVNS. The CDR3 runs 16 residues. The CDR3 protein is CASTEGSGVGNYGYTF. Written as DNA, the CDR3 is TGTGCCAGCACTGAAGGATCCGGGGTAGGCAACTATGGCTACACCTTC.

This clone was recorded once. The chain has TRBV5-1 and TRBJ2-2; the D gene is possibly TRBD1 (5 bases). CDR3 length: 14 amino acids. V was pared by 5 bases and J by 4 bases, with 12 bases between. Germline V gene data show CDR1 as SGHRS and CDR2 as YFSETQ. The CDR3 DNA sequence: TGCGCCAGCAGTTCAGGGCGCGTCACCGGGGAGCTGTTTTTT. Translating gives CASSSGRVTGELFF.

V gene TRBV7-2 combines with J gene TRBJ1-1; no clear D gene. The CDR3 consists of 17 residues. Germline CDR1 is SGHTA and CDR2 is FQGNSA. V was shortened by 1 base and J by 0 bases, with 15 bases between the two germline ends. The CDR3, as DNA: TGTGCCAGCAGCTTAGTGGGGATAGGGTTTATGAACACTGAAGCTTTCTTT. Translating it yields CASSLVGIGFMNTEAFF.

In DNA form, the CDR3 reads TGCGCCAGCAGCCTGGGACAGGGATTAGGAAACACCATATATTTT. Translation gives CASSLGQGLGNTIYF. This chain links TRBV4-1 with TRBJ1-3; 9 bases map to TRBD1. V lost 4 bases, J lost 4 bases, and 5 bases stayed unmatched. Per germline, CDR1 MGHRA and CDR2 YSYEKL. This CDR3 is built from 15 residues.

The chain couples TRBV5-4 to TRBJ2-5; the match to TRBD2 covers 13 bases. Looked up from germline, CDR1 is SGHNT and CDR2 is YYREEE (reference sequence). The J segment lost 5 bases and the V segment lost 3 bases, leaving 10 bases of the junction unmatched. The CDR3 is 17 amino acids. The CDR3: CASSSRLAGGGGETQYF. Here the CDR3 DNA reads TGTGCCAGCAGCTCACGACTAGCGGGGGGCGGCGGTGAGACCCAGTACTTC.

This clone has just a few counts. The chain uses TRBV5-1 and TRBJ2-7; D is ambiguous. The germline CDR1 and CDR2 sequences are SGHRS and YFSETQ. Trimming left V 3 bases short and J 2 bases short, with 12 bases between. The CDR3 is 14 amino acids. The CDR3 bases are TGCGCCAGCAGCTGGAAAAGCCCTCCCTACGAGCAGTACTTC. Amino acids: CASSWKSPPYEQYF.

The chain has TRBV11-2 and TRBJ2-7; unclear D gene. V was clipped by 4 bases and J by 6 bases, with 10 bases between them. Germline V gene data show CDR1 as SGHAT and CDR2 as FQNNGV. The CDR3 covers 12 residues. In nucleotides, the CDR3 is TGTGCCAGCAGCTCCCTAGTGGTCGAGCAGTACTTC. This translates into CASSSLVVEQYF.

About this clone: This same CDR3 is encoded by further DNA sequences in the sample. V and J are TRBV10-3 and TRBJ2-3; D remains ambiguous. V was shortened by 7 bases and J by 0 bases, with 5 bases between the two germline ends. The CDR3 has 12 amino acids. Germline loops: CDR1 ENHRY, CDR2 SYGVKD. CDR3 amino acids: CAIKASTDTQYF. As DNA, the CDR3 is TGTGCCATCAAGGCTAGCACAGATACGCAGTATTTT.